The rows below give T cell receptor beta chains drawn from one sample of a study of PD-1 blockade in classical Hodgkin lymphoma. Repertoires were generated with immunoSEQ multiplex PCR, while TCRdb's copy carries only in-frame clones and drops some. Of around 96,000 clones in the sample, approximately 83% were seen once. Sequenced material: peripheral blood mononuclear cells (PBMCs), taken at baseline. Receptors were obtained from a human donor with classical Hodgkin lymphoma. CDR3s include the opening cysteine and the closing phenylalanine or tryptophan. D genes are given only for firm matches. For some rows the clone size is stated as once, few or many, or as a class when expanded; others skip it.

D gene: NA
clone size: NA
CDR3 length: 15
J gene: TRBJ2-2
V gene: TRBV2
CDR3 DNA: TGTGCCAGCAGTATTAAGACCCAGGGGACCGGGGAGCTGTTTTTT
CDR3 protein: CASSIKTQGTGELFF

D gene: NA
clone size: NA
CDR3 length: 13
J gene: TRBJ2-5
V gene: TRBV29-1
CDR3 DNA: TGCAGCGCCCTGCAACAGGGAGGAGAGACCCAGTACTTC
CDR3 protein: CSALQQGGETQYF

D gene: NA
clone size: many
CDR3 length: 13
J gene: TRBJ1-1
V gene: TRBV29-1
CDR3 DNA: TGCAGCGCCAACGACAGGCAGGGTACCGAAGCTTTCTTT
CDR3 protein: CSANDRQGTEAFF

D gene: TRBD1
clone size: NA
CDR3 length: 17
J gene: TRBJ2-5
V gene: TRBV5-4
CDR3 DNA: TGTGCCAGCAGCTTGCTCGGACAGGGAAACCTACAAGAGACCCAGTACTTC
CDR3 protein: CASSLLGQGNLQETQYF

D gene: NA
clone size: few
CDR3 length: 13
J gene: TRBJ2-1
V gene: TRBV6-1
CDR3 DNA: TGTGCCGGCAGCGCGTCGGCCCGATCAGAGCAGTTCTTC
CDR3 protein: CAGSASARSEQFF

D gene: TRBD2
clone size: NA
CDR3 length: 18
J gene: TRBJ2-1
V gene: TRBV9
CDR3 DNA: TGTGCCAGCAGCTCTCTCTTAGCGGGAGGGATGGTTCGGAATGAGCAGTTCTTC
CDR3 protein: CASSSLLAGGMVRNEQFF

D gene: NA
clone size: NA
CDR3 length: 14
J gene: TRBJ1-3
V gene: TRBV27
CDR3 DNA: TGTGCCAGCAGGGACATTTTCCCCGGAAACACCATATATTTT
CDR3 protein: CASRDIFPGNTIYF

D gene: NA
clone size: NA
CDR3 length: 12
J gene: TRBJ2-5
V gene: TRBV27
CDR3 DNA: TGTGCCAGCCGAGCACAGGAAAAGACCCAGTACTTC
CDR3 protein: CASRAQEKTQYF

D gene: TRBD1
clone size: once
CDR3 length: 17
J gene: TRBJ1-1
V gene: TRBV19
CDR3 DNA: TGTGCCAGTAGTATAGTCGGTTACGGGACAGAGAACACTGAAGCTTTCTTT
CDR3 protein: CASSIVGYGTENTEAFF

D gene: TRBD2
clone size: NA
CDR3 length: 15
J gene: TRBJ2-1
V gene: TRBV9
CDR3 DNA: TGTGCCAGCAGCCCCCGACTAGCTTGGGATGATGAGCAGTTCTTC
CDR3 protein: CASSPRLAWDDEQFF

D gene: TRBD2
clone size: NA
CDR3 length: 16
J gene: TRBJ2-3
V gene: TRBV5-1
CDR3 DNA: TGCGCCAGCAGCCTCCCCCTAGCGGCTAGCACAGATACGCAGTATTTT
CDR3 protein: CASSLPLAASTDTQYF

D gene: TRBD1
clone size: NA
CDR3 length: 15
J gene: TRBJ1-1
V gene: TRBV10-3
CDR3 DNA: TGTGCCATCAGTGGGGGGACAGGGAGAGACACTGAAGCTTTCTTT
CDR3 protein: CAISGGTGRDTEAFF

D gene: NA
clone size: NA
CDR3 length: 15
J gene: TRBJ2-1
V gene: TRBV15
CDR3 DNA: TGTGCCACCAGCAGTCACGGGAGCTCCTACAATGAGCAGTTCTTC
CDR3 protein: CATSSHGSSYNEQFF

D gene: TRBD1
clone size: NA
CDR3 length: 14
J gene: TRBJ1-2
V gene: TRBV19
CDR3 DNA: TGTGCCACCCTAAGACAGGGGGCATACTATGGCTACACCTTC
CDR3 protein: CATLRQGAYYGYTF

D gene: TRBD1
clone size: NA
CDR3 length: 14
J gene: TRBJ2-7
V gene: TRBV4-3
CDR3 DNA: TGCGCCAGCAGCCAAGGTACAGGGGACTACGAGCAGTACTTC
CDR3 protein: CASSQGTGDYEQYF

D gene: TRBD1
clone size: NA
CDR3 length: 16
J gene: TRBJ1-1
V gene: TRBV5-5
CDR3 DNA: TGTGCCAGCAGGCCAACCCCCGGGACAGGGGCGATTGAAGCTTTCTTT
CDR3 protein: CASRPTPGTGAIEAFF

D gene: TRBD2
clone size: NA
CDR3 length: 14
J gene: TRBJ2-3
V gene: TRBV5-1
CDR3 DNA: TGCGCCAGCAGCCGGACTAGCGGGACAGATACGCAGTATTTT
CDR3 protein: CASSRTSGTDTQYF

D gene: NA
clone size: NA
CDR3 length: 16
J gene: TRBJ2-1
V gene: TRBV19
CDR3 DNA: TGTGCCAGTAGTGGACCTAAGGGAGGCGCCTACAATGAGCAGTTCTTC
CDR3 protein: CASSGPKGGAYNEQFF

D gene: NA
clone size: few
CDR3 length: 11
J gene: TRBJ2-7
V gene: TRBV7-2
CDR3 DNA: TGTGCCAGCAGCTACAACTACGAGCAGTACTTC
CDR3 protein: CASSYNYEQYF

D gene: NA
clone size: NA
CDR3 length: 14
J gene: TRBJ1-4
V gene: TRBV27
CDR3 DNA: TGTGCCAGCAGTCGGGGACGCTTTAATGAAAAACTGTTTTTT
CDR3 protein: CASSRGRFNEKLFF

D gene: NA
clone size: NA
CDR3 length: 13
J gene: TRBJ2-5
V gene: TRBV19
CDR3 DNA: TGTGCCAGTAGGGGACCGATAAAGGAGACCCAGTACTTC
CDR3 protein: CASRGPIKETQYF

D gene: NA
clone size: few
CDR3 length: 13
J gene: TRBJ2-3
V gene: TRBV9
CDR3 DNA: TGTGCCAGCAGCGGGACCCCCCGGGATACGCAGTATTTT
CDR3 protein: CASSGTPRDTQYF